A single T cell receptor (beta chain) is shown here with its context. This sample is part of a study of sequential checkpoint blockade in melanoma. Study-level information: Arm A got nivolumab then ipilimumab; arm B the reverse, 1:1.

Specified treatment: randomized to nivolumab then ipilimumab (arm A) or the reverse (arm B). Live CD3+CD8+ CD19− CD56− cells were sorted from PBMCs. Data came from immunoSEQ multiplex PCR; TCRdb stores just in-frame clones and leaves some out. The sample contains about 9,100 clones, around 72% of which appear only once. This specimen was CD8+ T cells sorted from blood (inferred from file names), taken from a patient given nivolumab and ipilimumab in sequence. The receptor comes from a human donor with melanoma.

The CDR3 region is CASSSGGAGNTEAFF. CDR3 coding DNA: TGTGCCAGCAGTTCTGGGGGGGCAGGGAACACTGAAGCTTTCTTT. The gene calls are TRBV27 and TRBJ1-1, with TRBD1 as a possible D gene (6 bases). Germline CDR1 reads MNHEY; CDR2 reads SMNVEV (reference sequence). CDR3 length: 15 amino acids. V lost 4 bases and J 1 base, leaving 13 bases between the germline ends.